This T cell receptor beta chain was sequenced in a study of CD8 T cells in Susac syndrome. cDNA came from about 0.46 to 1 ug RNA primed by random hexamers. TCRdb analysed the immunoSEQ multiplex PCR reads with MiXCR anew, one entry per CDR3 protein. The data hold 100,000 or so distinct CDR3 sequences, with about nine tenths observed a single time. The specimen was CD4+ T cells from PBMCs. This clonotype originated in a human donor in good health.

CDR3 amino acids: CAEGRGRNTGELFF. The DNA for the CDR3 is TGTGCCGAGGGACGGGGAAGGAACACCGGGGAGCTGTTTTTT. The chain carries TRBV6-1 and TRBJ2-2, with D perhaps being TRBD1 or TRBD2 (5 bases each). V was trimmed by 11 bases and J by 1 base, leaving 14 bases between them. Looked up from germline, CDR1 is MNHNS and CDR2 is SASEGT. The CDR3 is 14 amino acids.